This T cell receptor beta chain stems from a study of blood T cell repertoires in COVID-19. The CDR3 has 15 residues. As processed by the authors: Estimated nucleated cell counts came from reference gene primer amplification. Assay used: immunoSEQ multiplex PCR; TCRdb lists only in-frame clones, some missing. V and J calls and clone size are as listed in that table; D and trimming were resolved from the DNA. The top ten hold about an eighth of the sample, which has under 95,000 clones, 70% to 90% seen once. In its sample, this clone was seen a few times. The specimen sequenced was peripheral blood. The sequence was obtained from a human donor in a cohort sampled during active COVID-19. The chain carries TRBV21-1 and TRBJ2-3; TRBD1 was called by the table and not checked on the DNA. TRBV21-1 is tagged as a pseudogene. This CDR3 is CASRLRGSSTDTQYF. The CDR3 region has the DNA TGTGCCAGTCGCCTTAGGGGGTCCTCCACAGATACGCAGTATTTT.